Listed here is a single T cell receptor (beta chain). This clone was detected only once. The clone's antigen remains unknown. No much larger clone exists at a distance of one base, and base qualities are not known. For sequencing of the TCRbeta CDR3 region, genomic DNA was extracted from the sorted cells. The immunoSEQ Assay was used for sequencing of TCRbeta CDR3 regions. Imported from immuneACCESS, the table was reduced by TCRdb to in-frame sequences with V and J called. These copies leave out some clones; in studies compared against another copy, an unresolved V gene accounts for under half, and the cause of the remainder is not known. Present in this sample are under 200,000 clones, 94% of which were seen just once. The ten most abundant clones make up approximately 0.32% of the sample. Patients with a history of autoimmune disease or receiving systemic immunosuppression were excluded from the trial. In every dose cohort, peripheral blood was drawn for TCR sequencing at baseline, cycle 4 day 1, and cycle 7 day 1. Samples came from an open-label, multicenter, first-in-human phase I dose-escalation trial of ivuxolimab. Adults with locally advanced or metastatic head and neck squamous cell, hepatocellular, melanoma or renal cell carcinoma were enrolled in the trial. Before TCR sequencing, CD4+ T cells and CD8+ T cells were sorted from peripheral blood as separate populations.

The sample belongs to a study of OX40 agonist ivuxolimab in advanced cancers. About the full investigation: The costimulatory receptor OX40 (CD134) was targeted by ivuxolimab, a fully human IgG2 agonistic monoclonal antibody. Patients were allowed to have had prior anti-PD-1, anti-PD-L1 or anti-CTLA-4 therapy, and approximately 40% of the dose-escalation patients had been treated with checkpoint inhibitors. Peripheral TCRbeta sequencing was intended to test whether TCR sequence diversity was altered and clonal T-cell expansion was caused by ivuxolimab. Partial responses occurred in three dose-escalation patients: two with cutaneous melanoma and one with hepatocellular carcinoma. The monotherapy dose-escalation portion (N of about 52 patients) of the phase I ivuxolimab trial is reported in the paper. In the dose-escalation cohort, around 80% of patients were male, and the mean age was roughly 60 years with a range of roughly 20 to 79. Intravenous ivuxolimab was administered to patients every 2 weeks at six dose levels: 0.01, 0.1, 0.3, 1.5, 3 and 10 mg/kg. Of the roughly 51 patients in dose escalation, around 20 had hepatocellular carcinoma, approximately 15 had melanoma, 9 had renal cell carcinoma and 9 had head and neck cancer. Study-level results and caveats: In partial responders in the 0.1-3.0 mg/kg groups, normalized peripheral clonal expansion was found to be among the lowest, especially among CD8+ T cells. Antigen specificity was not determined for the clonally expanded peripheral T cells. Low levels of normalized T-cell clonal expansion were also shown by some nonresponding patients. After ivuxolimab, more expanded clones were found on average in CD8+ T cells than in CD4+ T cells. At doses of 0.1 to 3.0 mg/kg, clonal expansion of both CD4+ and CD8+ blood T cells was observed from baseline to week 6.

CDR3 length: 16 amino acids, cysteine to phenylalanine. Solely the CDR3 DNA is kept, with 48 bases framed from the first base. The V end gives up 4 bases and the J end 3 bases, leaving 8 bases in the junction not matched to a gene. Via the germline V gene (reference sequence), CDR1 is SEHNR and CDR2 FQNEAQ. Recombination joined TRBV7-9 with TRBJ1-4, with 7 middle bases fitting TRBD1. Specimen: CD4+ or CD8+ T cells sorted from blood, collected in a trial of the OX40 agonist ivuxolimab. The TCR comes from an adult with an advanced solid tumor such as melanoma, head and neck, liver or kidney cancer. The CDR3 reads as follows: CASSSNRQGSNEKLFF. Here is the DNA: TGTGCCAGCAGCTCAAACCGACAGGGATCTAATGAAAAACTGTTTTTT. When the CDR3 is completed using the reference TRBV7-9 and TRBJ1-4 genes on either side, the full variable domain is DTGVSQNPRHKITKRGQNVTFRCDPISEHNRLYWYRQTLGQGPEFLTYFQNEAQLEKSRLLSDRFSAERPKGSFSTLEIQRTEQGDSAMYLCASSSNRQGSNEKLFFGSGTQLSVL.